This record covers a single T cell receptor beta chain. No cognate antigen has been identified for it. Base qualities were left out, and no much larger clone turns up one base away. The CDR3, from cysteine to phenylalanine, totals 14 residues. The DNA shown is the 42-base CDR3, in frame from base 1. In the germline V gene, CDR1 corresponds to SGHTA and CDR2 to FQGTGA. V lost 5 bases and J lost 4 bases, and the count of bases not matched to a germline gene is 3. The data originate from a study of blood T cell dynamics during melanoma immunotherapy (dated by TCRdb to the early 2020s). With respect to the entire study: The patients had metastatic melanoma and were given first-line pembrolizumab or nivolumab plus ipilimumab as standard of care in the United Kingdom. Peripheral T cell receptor repertoires of metastatic melanoma patients were profiled before and after one cycle of checkpoint inhibitor therapy to find early correlates of response. The training cohort consisted of consecutive patients, while an additional independent group of patients from the same centre was pooled to form an external validation set.

Broad study findings and their caveats: The relatively small sample size was acknowledged as a potential limitation on generalization of the results. The study could not determine whether the T cell clones driving repertoire changes were melanoma-specific or reflected general immune activation. A bifurcated reorganization of the PBMC repertoire at W3, with increased clonality or increased diversity, was observed in patients who later achieved disease control, unlike in progressors.

What this sample's time point label stands for: pre-treatment baseline. Blood samples were collected before treatment (T0) and at week 3 (W3), after the first cycle of checkpoint blockade. Except for a couple of patients with rapid clinical progression, response was assessed 12 weeks after the first infusion by RECIST 1.1; disease control meant complete response, partial response or stable disease. Any patient who had received prior systemic cancer treatment, was on concomitant immunosuppressant therapy or had synchronous other active malignancies was excluded. Both bulk PBMC and plasma cell-free DNA were sequenced for TCR beta so that circulating cells and T cell turnover could be tracked. Lymphoprep and SepMate tubes were used to isolate PBMC from blood, and red cell lysis was then performed. QIAamp DNA Blood Mini kits were used to extract DNA from PBMC and sorted T cell subsets. Every bulk PBMC sample was loaded with the same fixed amount of around 400 ng of DNA. TCR beta CDR3 sequences were amplified from genomic DNA with the immunoSEQ TCRb Assay kit following manufacturer instructions. The KAPA Library Quantification Kit for Illumina platforms was used to quantify the pooled libraries by qPCR. Sequencing of the pooled libraries was done on an Illumina NextSeq 500, with clustering at roughly 0.55-1.2 pM. The study's own analysis went as follows. The TCR data were analyzed using immunoSEQ ANALYZER and the R LymphoSeq package. A rearrangement efficiency score was calculated as productive divided by the sum of productive and non-productive CDR3 sequences. Clonality was assessed using the Gini coefficient and diversity using the Renyi index at alpha=1, with pairwise comparisons between timepoints within each patient. Clonal relatedness, based on an edit distance of 3, and repertoire similarity, based on the Bhattacharyya coefficient, were both computed in LymphoSeq. Linear discriminant analysis on week-3 changes in clonality and diversity was built with the R MASS and caret packages to classify response. Not all clones reach the TCRdb copy of this immuneACCESS table, which keeps in-frame sequences only. Checked studies attribute under half of the gap to unresolved V genes and leave the rest unexplained. That table supplies the V and J calls and clone size; D and trimming were determined from the DNA. The sample table shows over 6,500 clones, and over 70% are seen once. Of the sample, 36% is held by the ten largest clones.

The source of this sequence is a human donor with melanoma. Some clones in this sample may be carry-over from other donors' samples. Sequencing was performed on blood, taken from a patient treated with checkpoint blockade. Recombination connected TRBV7-3 to TRBJ2-1; 9 nucleotides in the junction match TRBD2. The base sequence is TGTGCCAGCAGCCTAGCGGGATCTTACAATGAGCAGTTCTTC. Its amino acids are CASSLAGSYNEQFF.